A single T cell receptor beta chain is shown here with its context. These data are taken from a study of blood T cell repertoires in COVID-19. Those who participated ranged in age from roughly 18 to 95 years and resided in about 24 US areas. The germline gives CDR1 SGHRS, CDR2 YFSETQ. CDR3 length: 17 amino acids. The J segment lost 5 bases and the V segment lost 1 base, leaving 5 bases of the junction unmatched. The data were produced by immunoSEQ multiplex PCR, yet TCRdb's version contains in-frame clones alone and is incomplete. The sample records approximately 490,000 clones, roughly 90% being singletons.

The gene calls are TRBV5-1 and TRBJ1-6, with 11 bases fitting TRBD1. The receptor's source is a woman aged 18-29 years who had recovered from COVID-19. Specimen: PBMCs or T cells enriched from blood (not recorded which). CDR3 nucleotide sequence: TGCGCCAGCAGCTTGACCGGGACAGGGGGGAATAATTCACCCCTCCACTTT. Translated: CASSLTGTGGNNSPLHF.